This T cell receptor beta chain was observed in a study of CD8+ T cells in alopecia areata. Overall study results and limits: Scalp sequencing captures resident alphabeta T cells of normal skin too.

Germline V gene lookup returns CDR1 SGDLS and CDR2 YYNGEE. Trimming pared 0 bases from V and 6 bases from J, leaving 12 bases between. There are 15 residues in the CDR3. As to this clone: The target antigen is unknown.

Sequencing used cDNA as its template, made by extracting RNA and reverse transcribing it. The data were produced by immunoSEQ multiplex PCR, yet TCRdb's version contains in-frame clones alone and is incomplete. The sample records 60,000 to 65,000 clones, 44% being singletons. The chain links TRBV9 to TRBJ2-2; the D gene is possibly TRBD2 (6 bases). This TCR was recovered from a human donor with alopecia areata. Sequencing was performed on NKG2D-low CD8+ T cells sorted from blood. In nucleotides, the CDR3 is TGTGCCAGCAGCGTAGGTGGCGGGATGTCCGGGGAGCTGTTTTTT. The encoded protein is CASSVGGGMSGELFF.